This TCR beta chain came from a study of T cells in lung cancer brain metastases. Findings and limits, study-wide: Few clones were shared between paired lesions (mean Morisita roughly 0.23); most were lesion-specific.

Repertoires were generated with immunoSEQ multiplex PCR, while TCRdb's copy carries only in-frame clones and drops some. This sample has a few thousand clones, with 85% to 90% found just once. No patient had a history of multiple malignancies, as such patients were excluded. To note about this clone: The antigen remains unidentified.

The TCR sequence derives from a woman aged 45-59 years with non-small cell lung cancer that had spread to the brain. Sequencing was carried out using tumor tissue from a brain metastasis.

The CDR3 nucleotides are TGTGCCAGCAGCAAACTAGCGGGAGCCTACAATGAGCAGTTCTTC. It codes for CASSKLAGAYNEQFF. The V gene is TRBV21-1, the J gene TRBJ2-1; no DNA check was done on the table's D call, TRBD2. TRBV21-1 is described as a pseudogene. The CDR3 contains 15 residues.